The present entry profiles one T cell receptor (beta chain) with its context. Antigen: not known. Latent tuberculosis screening used tuberculin skin test and IGRA at entry. Each clinical donor contributed on average roughly 92,000 T cells from unsorted cryopreserved PBMC. The table came from immunoSEQ multiplex PCR; TCRdb's copy has only in-frame clones and leaves some out. Among 35,000 to 50,000 clones listed, roughly 94% were seen once. The data stem from a study of T cells in tuberculosis. Turning to the study itself: T cells were selected with CD1B tetramers loaded with glucose monomycolate. Study findings and constraints: Active tuberculosis alpha repertoires lay closer to GMM-specific TCRs than controls'.

V trimming: 0 bases; J trimming: 9 bases; junction bases outside the gene matches: 5. Per germline, CDR1 MNHEY and CDR2 SVGAGI. The CDR3 consists of 14 residues. The clonotype originates from a donor under 30 with latent tuberculosis or without tuberculosis infection. Some clones in this sample may be carry-over from other donors' samples. Input material: PBMCs. The chain uses TRBV6-5 and TRBJ2-1, with 7 bases identical to TRBD1. CDR3 residues: CASSYSRGRAEQFF. The CDR3 DNA is TGTGCCAGCAGTTACTCTAGGGGGCGCGCTGAGCAGTTCTTC.